The source of this T cell receptor (beta chain) is a study of blood T cell repertoires in COVID-19. Only one count was recorded for this clone. V was pared by 4 bases and J by 6 bases, with 19 bases between. The CDR3 has 16 amino acids. Looked up from germline, CDR1 is SGHRS and CDR2 is YFSETQ. Method: immunoSEQ multiplex PCR; TCRdb's copy keeps in-frame clones and lacks some. The sample carries tens of thousands of clones, about 88% recorded once. This TCR was recovered from an elderly man with active or convalescent COVID-19. Source material: peripheral blood. The J gene is TRBJ1-4, the V gene TRBV5-1; possible D gene TRBD1, 6 bases. The CDR3 DNA reads TGCGCCAGCAGCCTCCTAAGGGGGGGCGTTGATGAAAAACTGTTTTTT. Residues: CASSLLRGGVDEKLFF. The full variable domain, in which reference TRBV5-1 and TRBJ1-4 provide the parts outside the CDR3, is KAGVTQTPRYLIKTRGQQVTLSCSPISGHRSVSWYQQTPGQGLQFLFEYFSETQRNKGNFPGRFSGRQFSNSRSEMNVSTLELGDSALYLCASSLLRGGVDEKLFFGSGTQLSVL.